Below, 9 T cell receptor beta chains from the same sample are listed, as sequenced in a study of blood T cell repertoires in COVID-19. Repertoires were generated with immunoSEQ multiplex PCR, while TCRdb's copy carries only in-frame clones and drops some. The table includes about 110,000 clones, about 88% detected once. Input material: peripheral blood. Receptors originate from a man between 35 and 55 years old with acute or convalescent COVID-19.

Here the CDR3 DNA reads TGCGCCAGCAGCTTGGGCGGGGGGCAAGATACGCAGTATTTT. Encoded protein: CASSLGGGQDTQYF. The V and J genes are TRBV5-1 and TRBJ2-3, with 8 bases that match TRBD2. Looked up from germline, CDR1 is SGHRS and CDR2 is YFSETQ. The CDR3 totals 14 residues. Losses at the gene ends were 0 bases for V and 5 bases for J; bases not matched to a gene: 2.

J is TRBJ2-3 and V is TRBV24-1, with 9 bases that match TRBD1. The CDR3 is made up of 15 amino acids. The germline gives CDR1 KGHDR, CDR2 SFDVKD. V dropped 6 bases and J dropped 3; count of bases not matched to a gene: 6. In DNA, the CDR3 is TGTGCCACCAGTAACCGGGACAGGGCTACAGATACGCAGTATTTT. Translated, it gives CATSNRDRATDTQYF.

This chain connects TRBV25-1 to TRBJ1-1; D gene unclear. This CDR3 has 14 amino acids. The V end lost 3 bases, the J end lost 0 bases, and 8 bases lay between the germline ends. CDR1 MGHDK and CDR2 SYGVNS come from the germline V gene. CDR3 in amino acids: CASSDLGVNTEAFF. The CDR3 DNA sequence: TGTGCCAGCAGTGATCTCGGGGTGAACACTGAAGCTTTCTTT.

V and J are TRBV5-6 and TRBJ1-6, with TRBD1 identical over 12 bases. The trim removed 1 base at V and 2 bases at J, leaving 4 bases unmatched. The germline V gene has CDR1 SGHDT and CDR2 YYEEEE. The CDR3 runs to 18 residues. This CDR3 reads CASSLRDRGPAYNSPLHF. The CDR3 coding sequence is TGTGCCAGCAGCTTGAGGGACAGGGGGCCCGCCTATAATTCACCCCTCCACTTT.

This sequence joins TRBV9 and TRBJ2-2; 7 nucleotides line up with TRBD2. The CDR3 contains 17 residues. CDR1 is SGDLS, CDR2 YYNGEE, per germline. V shed 0 bases, J shed 3 bases, and the junction held 8 bases outside the gene matches. This CDR3 is CASSVDAGVRDTGELFF. The CDR3 DNA is TGTGCCAGCAGCGTAGATGCGGGGGTTCGCGACACCGGGGAGCTGTTTTTT.

This clone was counted once. The V call is TRBV18, the J call TRBJ2-2; D not certain. The germline V gene has CDR1 KGHSH and CDR2 LQKENI. This CDR3 spans 14 amino acids. V was trimmed by 2 bases and J by 4 bases, leaving 8 bases between them. The CDR3 region has the DNA TGTGCCAGCTCACCATCGACGGGCACCGGGGAGCTGTTTTTT. This sequence encodes CASSPSTGTGELFF. The whole variable domain, filled in from reference TRBV18 and TRBJ2-2, reads NAGVMQNPRHLVRRRGQEARLRCSPMKGHSHVYWYRQLPEEGLKFMVYLQKENIIDESGMPKERFSAEFPKEGPSILRIQQVVRGDSAAYFCASSPSTGTGELFFGEGSRLTVL.

The chain carries TRBV7-8 and TRBJ2-7; perhaps TRBD2 as D (7 bases). V was cut by 0 bases and J by 5 bases, with 14 bases left in between. The CDR3 has 15 residues. From germline, CDR1 is SGHVS and CDR2 FQNEAQ. Here the CDR3 reads CASSLARGAQHEQYF. As DNA, the CDR3 is TGTGCCAGCAGCTTAGCTCGGGGGGCACAACACGAGCAGTACTTC.

This chain joins TRBV6-5 and TRBJ2-7; the D is unclear. The CDR3 is made up of 14 amino acids. Germline V gene lookup returns CDR1 MNHEY and CDR2 SVGAGI. V dropped 5 bases and J dropped 3 bases, with 14 bases sitting between them. In DNA, the CDR3 is TGTGCCAGCAGTAACAGAAATCCGCTCTACGAGCAGTACTTC. This codes for CASSNRNPLYEQYF.

A few counts support this clone. This chain joins TRBV7-9 and TRBJ2-5; D perhaps matches TRBD2 (6 bases). V gave up 4 bases and J gave up 2 bases, with 11 bases separating them. The CDR3 length is 14 residues. From germline, CDR1 is SEHNR and CDR2 FQNEAQ (reference sequence). The CDR3 reads CASSSGLLQETQYF. The CDR3, as DNA: TGTGCCAGCAGCTCGGGACTGTTACAAGAGACCCAGTACTTC. The complete variable domain, with remaining parts taken from reference TRBV7-9 and TRBJ2-5, reads DTGVSQNPRHKITKRGQNVTFRCDPISEHNRLYWYRQTLGQGPEFLTYFQNEAQLEKSRLLSDRFSAERPKGSFSTLEIQRTEQGDSAMYLCASSSGLLQETQYFGPGTRLLVL.